Following are 18 T cell receptor beta chains from one sample sequenced in a study of blood T cells in healthy people across ages. A second PCR, run for roughly 6 to 11 cycles, used a sample-barcoded 5' primer plus a J-beta primer mix. MiXCR, run by TCRdb on the 5' RACE reads, gives a single entry per CDR3 protein. Found here are over 1.5 million distinct CDR3 sequences, about 49% of them singletons; the top ten hold approximately 2.1%. The specimen sequenced was blood. These receptors came from a woman in her 40s in good health.

The chain employs TRBV7-3 and TRBJ2-2; D is unclear. Germline V gene sequence: CDR1 SGHTA, CDR2 FQGTGA. Trimming shortened V by 5 bases and J by 3 bases, and 10 bases separated the two germline ends. The CDR3 is 14 residues long. In DNA form, the CDR3 reads TGTGCCAGCAGCCCAGCAAGAGACACCGGGGAGCTGTTTTTT. It translates to CASSPARDTGELFF. Full variable domain (rest looked up from reference TRBV7-3 and TRBJ2-2): GAGVSQTPSNKVTEKGKYVELRCDPISGHTALYWYRQSLGQGPEFLIYFQGTGAADDSGLPNDRFFAVRPEGSVSTLKIQRTERGDSAVYLCASSPARDTGELFFGEGSRLTVL.

In its sample, this clonotype was seen a few times. The chain recombines TRBV6-5 with TRBJ2-7; the D gene could be TRBD1 or TRBD2 (5 bases each). Germline loops: CDR1 MNHEY, CDR2 SVGAGI. The V gene lost 6 bases and the J gene lost 3 bases, with 15 bases spanning the gap. This CDR3 contains 14 residues. The CDR3 loop reads CASRAFGDLYEQYF. CDR3 DNA: TGTGCCAGCAGGGCCTTTGGGGACCTCTACGAGCAGTACTTC.

This clonotype was seen only a few times. The chain couples TRBV4-1 to TRBJ1-2; D is unresolved. V gave up 0 bases and J gave up 6 bases, with 11 bases separating them. Germline V gives CDR1 MGHRA, CDR2 YSYEKL. The CDR3 runs 14 residues. For the CDR3, the DNA is TGCGCCAGCAGCCAAGATCGCGGAGACGATGGCTACACCTTC. Residues: CASSQDRGDDGYTF.

In its sample, this clonotype was seen a few times. The chain recombines TRBV20-1 with TRBJ1-2, with 9 bases that match TRBD1. The CDR3 spans 13 residues. With V trimmed by 5 bases and J by 6 bases, 7 bases remained unmatched. CDR1 is DFQATT and CDR2 is SNEGSKA in the germline V gene (reference sequence). The CDR3 DNA reads as TGCAGTGCTCGTCCGGGACAGGGTAATGGCTACACCTTC. It is translated as CSARPGQGNGYTF.

There are a few counts of this clonotype. The chain employs TRBV7-2 and TRBJ2-3, with TRBD2 as a possible D gene (6 bases). There are 15 residues in the CDR3. Trimming took 5 bases from V and 0 from J, leaving 12 bases between them. CDR1 is SGHTA and CDR2 is FQGNSA in the germline V gene. CDR3 bases: TGTGCCAGCAGCCGTCGACTAGGCAGCACAGATACGCAGTATTTT. This gives the protein CASSRRLGSTDTQYF.

The sample holds a few counts of this clonotype. The J gene is TRBJ2-4, the V gene TRBV10-3; 10 bases map to TRBD1. The assigned J gene may be wrong: the sequence end matches TRBJ2-7 better. CDR1 and CDR2 (germline): ENHRY, SYGVKD. The CDR3 is 15 amino acids. The CDR3 DNA is TGTGCCATCAGTGATTCCGGGACAGGGGCCTACGAGCAGTACTTC. Translated, it gives CAISDSGTGAYEQYF.

This clonotype has a handful of counts. CDR3 nucleotide sequence: TGCAGCGTTTCCCTTGCAGGGGGGAGTGAAAAACTGTTTTTT. Residues: CSVSLAGGSEKLFF. The rearrangement joins TRBV29-1 to TRBJ1-4; 7 nucleotides align to TRBD1. Per germline, CDR1 SQVTM and CDR2 ANQGSEA. J gave up 7 bases and V 5 bases, and 10 bases lay outside the gene matches. The CDR3 length is 14 residues.

V and J are TRBV28 and TRBJ1-2; tentatively, D is TRBD1 (6 bases). Germline loops: CDR1 MDHEN, CDR2 SYDVKM. V shed 5 bases and J shed 11 bases, with 15 bases lying between them. The CDR3 loop spans 12 amino acids. This CDR3 is CASSALSGAYTF. CDR3 sequence (DNA): TGTGCCAGCAGTGCGTTGTCAGGGGCGTACACCTTC.

This clonotype has just a few counts. The chain employs TRBV6-2 or TRBV6-3 and TRBJ1-5; D uncertain. Per the germline V gene, CDR1 is MNHEY and CDR2 is SVGEGT. This CDR3 is built from 13 residues. The germline V and J ends were trimmed by 7 bases and 7 bases, with 14 bases remaining between them. As DNA, the CDR3 is TGTGCCAGCAAGACCCCGGGAAGCCAGCCCCAGCATTTT. As protein: CASKTPGSQPQHF.

CDR3: CASSQAPGASYGEQFF. CDR3 in DNA: TGTGCCAGCAGCCAAGCCCCGGGAGCTAGTTACGGTGAGCAGTTCTTC. The chain links TRBV14 to TRBJ2-1; D might be TRBD2 (6 bases). Germline lookup yields CDR1 SGHDN and CDR2 FVKESK. CDR3 size: 16 residues. Trimming removed 1 base at V and 9 bases at J, with 19 bases between. Based on the CDR3 plus reference TRBV14 and TRBJ2-1, the full variable domain is EAGVTQFPSHSVIEKGQTVTLRCDPISGHDNLYWYRRVMGKEIKFLLHFVKESKQDESGMPNNRFLAERTGGTYSTLKVQPAELEDSGVYFCASSQAPGASYGEQFFGPGTRLTVL.

CDR3 in amino acids: CATSRVQQSEQFF. The CDR3 DNA sequence: TGTGCCACCAGCAGAGTGCAGCAATCCGAGCAGTTCTTC. The chain links TRBV15 to TRBJ2-1, with unresolved D. The CDR3 is made up of 13 amino acids. Trimming took off 1 base at V and 10 bases at J, with 11 bases between the two ends. CDR1 is LNHNV and CDR2 is YYDKDF in the germline V gene (reference sequence).

The chain carries TRBV20-1 and TRBJ2-3, with D perhaps TRBD1 or TRBD2 (5 bases each). Germline CDR1 DFQATT, CDR2 SNEGSKA (reference sequence). The germline V and J ends were trimmed by 6 bases and 0 bases, with 16 bases remaining between them. The CDR3 sequence is 15 residues long. CDR3 residues: CSAHPGAASTDTQYF. DNA of the CDR3: TGCAGTGCCCACCCCGGGGCGGCTAGCACAGATACGCAGTATTTT.

Only one count was recorded for this clonotype. The J gene is TRBJ2-1, the V gene TRBV12-3 or TRBV12-4; 11 bases match TRBD2. The CDR3 is 15 amino acids. With 6 bases clipped from V and 4 bases from J, the junction kept 5 bases outside the gene matches. CDR3 region: CASRPLAGVYNEQFF. CDR3 DNA: TGTGCCAGCAGGCCACTAGCGGGGGTGTACAATGAGCAGTTCTTC.

This clonotype was recorded a few times. V and J are TRBV9 and TRBJ2-5; TRBD1 matches at 11 bases. Germline CDR1 SGDLS, CDR2 YYNGEE. This CDR3 comprises 18 residues. The V gene end was trimmed by 3 bases and the J gene end by 4 bases; junction bases not matched to a gene: 14. The DNA for the CDR3 is TGTGCCAGCAGCGCTCCCGAGGACAGGGGGCGCGTTCGAGAGACCCAGTACTTC. It is translated as CASSAPEDRGRVRETQYF.

The J gene is TRBJ2-1, the V gene TRBV27; 9 bases align to TRBD2. The CDR3 is made up of 16 amino acids. Trimming took 6 bases from V and 2 from J; bases not matched to a gene: 8. Looked up from germline, CDR1 is MNHEY and CDR2 is SMNVEV (reference sequence). CDR3 nucleotides: TGTGCCAGCAGATACATTAGCGGGGGTACCTACAATGAGCAGTTCTTC. Translation gives CASRYISGGTYNEQFF.

Concerning this clonotype itself: Germline and junction disagree at one end, which may indicate a read error. This chain uses TRBV7-2 with TRBJ2-3; D is uncertain. Germline V lookup: CDR1 SGHTA, CDR2 FQGNSA. CDR3 length: 12 amino acids. This CDR3 is CASGFQFATQYF. Here the CDR3 DNA reads TGTGCCAGCGGCTTTCAGTTTGCTACGCAGTATTTT. Variable domain in full (rest from reference TRBV7-2 and TRBJ2-3): GAGVSQSPSNKVTEKGKDVELRCDPISGHTALYWYRQSLGQGLEFLIYFQGNSAPDKSGLPSDRFSAERTGGSVSTLTIQRTQQEDSAVYLCASGFQFATQYFGPGTRLTVL.

This clonotype has more than one count but fewer than ten. This rearrangement joins TRBV5-5 to TRBJ1-4; D unresolved. CDR3 length equals 19 residues. Germline V CDR1 and CDR2: SGHKS, YYEKEE (reference sequence). The V end was cut by 1 base, the J end by 8 bases, with 27 bases between. The CDR3 DNA is TGTGCCAGCAGCTTGTTCGGACCGGGAAATACAGCGGGTCCCGAAAAACTGTTTTTT. Amino acids: CASSLFGPGNTAGPEKLFF.

Comments on this clonotype: A much larger clone lies one base from this, so it may be a read error. The chain is built from TRBV5-1 and TRBJ2-1; 9 bases agree with TRBD2. CDR3 size: 18 residues. Germline-derived CDR1 and CDR2 are SGHRS and YFSETQ. CDR3 sequence: CASSLAGRGGRSYSEQFF. The CDR3 nucleotides read TGCGCCAGCAGCTTGGCCGGGCGGGGGGGCCGATCCTACAGTGAGCAGTTCTTC.